This TCR beta chain was captured by sequencing in a study of graft-versus-host responses after intestinal transplantation (dated by TCRdb to the early 2020s). About the investigation overall: The transplants that recipients received were multivisceral, liver-intestinal, or isolated intestinal. Alloreactive clones were identified by sequencing pre-transplant mixed lymphocyte reaction products and comparing them with unstimulated pre-transplant donor and recipient T cells. Donor T cell macrochimerism was defined as a peak of at least 4% donor T cells among recipient peripheral blood mononuclear cells. After intestinal transplantation, graft-versus-host and host-versus-graft alloreactive T cell clones were followed in the graft, circulation and bone marrow using bulk TCR-beta CDR3 sequencing. Rather than being sequenced by the commercial service, samples from a few later patients were sequenced in-house on an Illumina MiSeq and processed with MiXCR. All recipients received anti-thymocyte globulin induction followed by maintenance tacrolimus and steroids for around three years. A cohort of some 24 intestinal transplant recipients, including one retransplant, was enrolled, and a few patients lacking pretransplant specimens were excluded.

The meaning of the sample's time point label: cells obtained before transplantation from donor or recipient. CD3+CD4+ and CD3+CD8+ populations were FACS-sorted from unstimulated pre-transplant donor and recipient cells taken from spleen or lymph nodes. What the work shows at the level of the full study, not this receptor alone: In patients with donor T cell macrochimerism, the allografts had high GvH to HvG T cell clonal ratios. Conclusions were limited by the relatively low number and heterogeneity of intestinal transplant patients. Peak levels of circulating GvH clones were associated with declines in HvG clones early after transplant. GvH clones were detected in recipient bone marrow, and some of these GvH clones were observed earlier in ileal mucosa or blood, consistent with an intestinal mucosal origin.

Concerning this clone: The antigen it binds to is not known. No much larger clone is present one base from it, and per-base qualities are unavailable.

Library preparation used the immunoSEQ multiplex PCR assay. For most patients, genomic DNA was isolated with the Qiagen DNeasy Blood and Tissue Kit and shipped frozen to Adaptive Biotechnologies for TCR sequencing. For most patients, genomic DNA was subjected to high-throughput TCR-beta CDR3 sequencing by Adaptive Biotechnologies. On the study's bioinformatics: Adaptive's ImmunoSEQ software was the source of the TCR sequencing data for about 18 patients, while a few other patients were processed with MiXCR and VDJtools. CD4 versus CD8 sorting errors were corrected by removing sequences found in both subsets at a frequency ratio below 5:1. CDR3 nucleotide sequences shared between donor and recipient were removed because the origin of such sequences could not be assigned. To count as alloreactive, a clone needed at least 2-fold expansion over unstimulated cells and a minimum CFSE-low frequency of 0.002% (template counts) or 0.001% (read counts). A clone was considered mappable if detected in the sequenced pre-transplant spleen, lymph node, or MLR CFSE-low populations of the donor or recipient. Cumulative frequency of alloreactive clones was calculated as a percentage of all sequences weighted by copy number. The clones in this table, taken by TCRdb from immuneACCESS, are in-frame only. Not every clone is retained; where verified, under half of the shortfall comes from an unresolved V gene, and the cause of the rest is unknown. V and J calls and clone size are copied from that table; D and trimming were computed from the DNA. The sample records roughly 77,000 clones, about 89% of which are singletons. Around 2.3% of the sample belongs to the ten largest clones.

The sequencing used unstimulated CD8+ T cells sorted from spleen or lymph node cells, collected before intestinal transplant. This clonotype originated in a human donor who received an intestinal transplant.

The DNA is TGTGCCAGCAGCGCCGAGGGACAGGCCTATGGCTACACCTTC. Its translation reads: CASSAEGQAYGYTF. The chain is made from TRBV9 and TRBJ1-2; 8 nucleotides in the junction match TRBD1. The CDR3, from cysteine to phenylalanine, totals 14 residues. Here the CDR3 DNA is all that survives: 42 bases in frame from base 1. At the junction V is shortened by 3 bases and J by 4 bases; bases outside the gene matches: 5. CDR1 SGDLS and CDR2 YYNGEE are derived from the germline V gene.